The rows below give T cell receptor beta chains drawn from one sample of a study of cytomegalovirus exposure and HLA in healthy donors. Clones were read by immunoSEQ multiplex PCR, and TCRdb kept only the in-frame ones, dropping some. The sample lists a few hundred thousand clones; roughly four fifths were seen once. Sequenced input: PBMCs. Source of these receptors: a girl aged 2 to 10 in good health and CMV-seronegative. CDR3s include the opening cysteine and the closing phenylalanine or tryptophan. The order of the fields is CDR3 length, V gene, clone size, J gene, D gene, CDR3 DNA, CDR3 protein. A D gene is named only where the DNA matches it firmly. Clone size is given for some rows only: seen once, a few or many times, or a class if the clone is expanded.

15	TRBV9	few	TRBJ2-3	.	TGTGCCAGCAGCGCCGGACAGACCAATGCAGATACGCAGTATTTT	CASSAGQTNADTQYF
14	TRBV7-9	.	TRBJ1-4	.	TGTGCCAGCAGCTTTCGCCCCGGTAACGAAAAACTGTTTTTT	CASSFRPGNEKLFF
18	TRBV27	.	TRBJ2-7	TRBD2	TGTGCCAGCAGTTCCCGGATGCGGGCTAGCGGGTACTCCTACGAGCAGTACTTC	CASSSRMRASGYSYEQYF
18	TRBV19	.	TRBJ1-5	TRBD1	TGTGCCAGTAGTTACCTAGGGGGACAGGTCACTAGAAGTCAGCCCCAGCATTTT	CASSYLGGQVTRSQPQHF
12	TRBV29-1	few	TRBJ2-5	TRBD2	TGCAGCGTCCTTCGGGGGGAGGGAGACCAGTACTTC	CSVLRGEGDQYF
14	TRBV7-6	.	TRBJ2-7	.	TGTGCCAGCAGCTCTTCTACGCGTCCCTACGAGCAGTACTTC	CASSSSTRPYEQYF
15	TRBV19	.	TRBJ2-1	.	TGTGCCAGTACGGTTTCGAACCTTGTAAACAATGAGCAGTTCTTC	CASTVSNLVNNEQFF
15	TRBV5-1	.	TRBJ2-1	TRBD2	TGCGCCAGCAGCTTGGCTAGCGGGAAGCTTAATGAGCAGTTCTTC	CASSLASGKLNEQFF
13	TRBV29-1	.	TRBJ2-7	.	TGCAGCGTCGGAGGGAGCGTGGCCTACGAGCAGTACTTC	CSVGGSVAYEQYF
18	TRBV29-1	.	TRBJ1-1	.	TGCAGCGTTGATCTACGGAGCGTACGCACCCTGGGGCGGACTGAAGCTTTCTTT	CSVDLRSVRTLGRTEAFF
15	TRBV6-5	.	TRBJ2-1	TRBD2	TGTGCCAGCAGACCCGGGACTAGTAAGCGGAATGAGCAGTTCTTC	CASRPGTSKRNEQFF
14	TRBV15	.	TRBJ2-1	.	TGTGCCACCGGAGGTAATATCGGCTACAATGAGCAGTTCTTC	CATGGNIGYNEQFF
14	TRBV6-5	.	TRBJ1-6	.	TGTGCCAGCAGTTACCTCCAGGGGATCTCACCCCTCCACTTT	CASSYLQGISPLHF
16	TRBV5-6	.	TRBJ1-2	TRBD1	TGTGCCAGCAGCTCAGCGACAGGGGCCGCCACCTATGGCTACACCTTC	CASSSATGAATYGYTF
15	TRBV5-6	.	TRBJ1-3	.	TGTGCCAGCAGCTTGATCGGGGATCCTGGAAACACCATATATTTT	CASSLIGDPGNTIYF
13	TRBV29-1	.	TRBJ1-1	.	TGCAGCGTATTGACGGGACATGGCACTGAAGCTTTCTTT	CSVLTGHGTEAFF
16	TRBV9	.	TRBJ1-3	.	TGTGCCAGCAGCGTAGTTGGGGGCGGATCTGGAAACACCATATATTTT	CASSVVGGGSGNTIYF
12	TRBV14	once	TRBJ1-2	TRBD1	TGTGCCAGCAGCCCAGGGACAGCTGGCTACACCTTC	CASSPGTAGYTF
16	TRBV5-4	.	TRBJ2-3	TRBD2	TGTGCCAGCAGCTTGAAGCTAGCGGGAGTCACAGATACGCAGTATTTT	CASSLKLAGVTDTQYF
15	TRBV4-1	.	TRBJ2-7	TRBD2	TGCGCCAGCAGCCAGAGCGGGGGGAGCTCCTACGAGCAGTACTTC	CASSQSGGSSYEQYF
13	TRBV12-5	.	TRBJ2-6	.	TGTGCTAGTGGGAGTTCTGGGGCCAACGTCCTGACTTTC	CASGSSGANVLTF
13	TRBV5-4	.	TRBJ2-5	.	TGTGCCAGCACACAACAGAACCAAGAGACCCAGTACTTC	CASTQQNQETQYF
14	TRBV5-1	.	TRBJ1-2	.	TGCGCCAGCAGCCATACCGGGACACATGACGGCTACACCTTC	CASSHTGTHDGYTF
14	TRBV29-1	.	TRBJ1-1	TRBD1	TGCAGCGGAGGGACAGGGGGCGCGGGTACTGAAGCTTTCTTT	CSGGTGGAGTEAFF
12	TRBV5-1	.	TRBJ1-2	.	TGCGCCAGCAGCTTAGCGGGGGATGGCTACACCTTC	CASSLAGDGYTF
14	TRBV9	.	TRBJ1-1	.	TGTGCCAGCAGCGTAGGGCAGGGGAACACTGAAGCTTTCTTT	CASSVGQGNTEAFF
14	TRBV5-4	.	TRBJ2-5	.	TGTGCCAGCAGCGCCCAAACAGGGTCGGAGACCCAGTACTTC	CASSAQTGSETQYF
16	TRBV7-9	.	TRBJ2-5	.	TGTGCCAGCAGCTTAGGGCTGACAGGTGGTTCGGAGACCCAGTACTTC	CASSLGLTGGSETQYF
15	TRBV15	.	TRBJ1-5	TRBD1	TGTGCCACCAGCAGAGATAACAGGGGGGGACAGCCCCAGCATTTT	CATSRDNRGGQPQHF
15	TRBV6-5	.	TRBJ2-5	.	TGTGCCAGCAGTTACCCTAATAGAGGGCGTAGGGAGCAGTACTTC	CASSYPNRGRREQYF
11	TRBV5-1	.	TRBJ2-7	.	TGCGCCAGCAGCCCGGGGGACGAGCAGTACTTC	CASSPGDEQYF
14	TRBV19	.	TRBJ1-1	.	TGTGCCAGTAGTCCGGTCGGCGGGGTCACTGAAGCTTTCTTT	CASSPVGGVTEAFF
11	TRBV20-1	.	TRBJ1-3	.	TGCAGTGCTACAGGTGGAAACACCATATATTTT	CSATGGNTIYF
15	TRBV6-4	.	TRBJ2-1	TRBD1	TGTGCCAGCAGTGAGACAGGGGGCTCCTACAATGAGCAGTTCTTC	CASSETGGSYNEQFF
14	TRBV15	.	TRBJ2-5	.	TGTGCCACCAGCGGTAGGGACTCAGGGGAGACCCAGTACTTC	CATSGRDSGETQYF
14	TRBV5-6	.	TRBJ1-2	TRBD1	TGTGCCAGCAGCTTGGGGGACAGGGCCTATGGCTACACCTTC	CASSLGDRAYGYTF
17	TRBV5-6	few	TRBJ2-5	TRBD2	TGTGCCAGCAGCTGGCGACTAGCGGGAGGGCTGGCGGAGACCCAGTACTTC	CASSWRLAGGLAETQYF
14	TRBV5-4	.	TRBJ1-1	TRBD1	TGTGCCAGCAGCTTGCAGGGGGCCGGCACTGAAGCTTTCTTT	CASSLQGAGTEAFF
15	TRBV5-4	.	TRBJ2-1	TRBD2	TGTGCCAGCAGTTCGGTCAGCGGGACCTACAATGAGCAGTTCTTC	CASSSVSGTYNEQFF
15	TRBV6-4	few	TRBJ2-6	.	TGTGCCAGCAGTGTCGGGAGCTCTGGGGCCAACGTCCTGACTTTC	CASSVGSSGANVLTF
17	TRBV7-9	.	TRBJ1-3	.	TGTGCCAGCAGCTTCGGTCCCAGGGGAAGCTCTGGAAACACCATATATTTT	CASSFGPRGSSGNTIYF
13	TRBV14	.	TRBJ2-7	.	TGTGCCAGCAGCCTCGTGGCCTCCTACGAGCAGTACTTC	CASSLVASYEQYF
15	TRBV4-1	.	TRBJ1-2	TRBD1	TGCGCCAGCAGCCAAGTTGACAGGGGAGACTATGGCTACACCTTC	CASSQVDRGDYGYTF
14	TRBV4-2	.	TRBJ2-7	TRBD2	TGTGCCAGCAGCCAACAGCGGGAGGGCTACGAGCAGTACTTC	CASSQQREGYEQYF
15	TRBV5-3	.	TRBJ1-1	.	TGTGCCAGAAGCTTGCATAGGGGGAGGAACACTGAAGCTTTCTTT	CARSLHRGRNTEAFF
16	TRBV13	.	TRBJ2-5	.	TGTGCCAGCAGCTCACGATCCTCAACGGGATTCGGGACCCAGTACTTC	CASSSRSSTGFGTQYF
16	TRBV5-1	.	TRBJ2-5	.	TGCGCCAGCAGCTTGGTGTCAGCTAGGAACCAAGAGACCCAGTACTTC	CASSLVSARNQETQYF
14	TRBV27	.	TRBJ2-5	TRBD2	TGTGCCAGCAGGCTAGCGGGGACACCGGGGACCCAGTACTTC	CASRLAGTPGTQYF
17	TRBV5-1	.	TRBJ2-7	TRBD2	TGCGCCAGCAGCTTGGGAAGGCTAGCGGGAGGCCCCTACGAGCAGTACTTC	CASSLGRLAGGPYEQYF
14	TRBV5-1	once	TRBJ2-3	.	TGCGCCAGCAGCTCGAACTCGCAGGCAGATACGCAGTATTTT	CASSSNSQADTQYF
12	TRBV5-4	.	TRBJ1-2	.	TGTGCCAGCAGCTCGACAGGCTATGGCTACACCTTC	CASSSTGYGYTF
14	TRBV6-5	once	TRBJ1-3	.	TGTGCCAGCAGTACTTCCCGGGGTGGAAACACCATATATTTT	CASSTSRGGNTIYF
17	TRBV9	.	TRBJ2-3	.	TGTGCCAGCAGCGTAGGCTTAGGGGGGGGCAGCACAGATACGCAGTATTTT	CASSVGLGGGSTDTQYF
13	TRBV5-1	.	TRBJ2-7	.	TGCGCCAGCACCCCCCCTGGAGGATATGAGCAGTACTTC	CASTPPGGYEQYF
15	TRBV9	.	TRBJ1-1	.	TGTGCCAGCAGCTTTGGCGGCGTAATGAACACTGAAGCTTTCTTT	CASSFGGVMNTEAFF
14	TRBV6-5	.	TRBJ2-7	.	TGTGCCAGCAGCCGACGCCCCTGGCGGAGCGAGCAGTACTTC	CASSRRPWRSEQYF
11	TRBV5-1	.	TRBJ1-5	.	TGCGCCAGCGGCCCGAATCAGCCCCAGCATTTT	CASGPNQPQHF
21	TRBV4-1	.	TRBJ2-5	TRBD1	TGCGCCAGCAGCCACCCCCGGGACAGGGGGCTTCAAATATCGTACCAAGAGACCCAGTACTTC	CASSHPRDRGLQISYQETQYF
14	TRBV27	.	TRBJ1-1	TRBD1	TGTGCCAGCAGTTTAGGTTTACAGGGGGATGAAGCTTTCTTT	CASSLGLQGDEAFF
16	TRBV6-6	.	TRBJ2-7	TRBD2	TGTGCCAGCAGTTACTCAAGGCTAGCGGGCTCCTACGAGCAGTACTTC	CASSYSRLAGSYEQYF